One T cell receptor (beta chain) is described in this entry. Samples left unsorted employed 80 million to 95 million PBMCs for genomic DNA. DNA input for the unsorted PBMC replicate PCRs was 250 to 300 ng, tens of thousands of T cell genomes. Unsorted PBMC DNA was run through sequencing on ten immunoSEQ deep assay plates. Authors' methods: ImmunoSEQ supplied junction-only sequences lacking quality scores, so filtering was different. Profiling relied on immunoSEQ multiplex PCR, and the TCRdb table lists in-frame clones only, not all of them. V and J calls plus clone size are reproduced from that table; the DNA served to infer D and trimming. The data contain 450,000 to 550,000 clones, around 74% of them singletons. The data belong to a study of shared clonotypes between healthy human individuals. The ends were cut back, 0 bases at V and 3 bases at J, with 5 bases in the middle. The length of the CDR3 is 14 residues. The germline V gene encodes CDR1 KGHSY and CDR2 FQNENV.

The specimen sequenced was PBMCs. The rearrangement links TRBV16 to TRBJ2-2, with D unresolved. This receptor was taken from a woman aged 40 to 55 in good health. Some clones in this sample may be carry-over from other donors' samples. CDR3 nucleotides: TGTGCCAGCAGCCAATCAGGCTACACCGGGGAGCTGTTTTTT. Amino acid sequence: CASSQSGYTGELFF.